Only one count was recorded for the clone carrying this T cell receptor (beta chain). Expressed TCRB transcripts were sequenced after all isolated RNA was converted to cDNA. Produced via immunoSEQ multiplex PCR; TCRdb's table is partial and in-frame only. This sample has about 930,000 clones, with under 20% found just once. These data belong to a study of beta chain features in type 1 diabetes. Sequencing was done on a sample of naive CD4+ T cells from blood. This TCR derives from a woman aged 18-30 years in good health.

The CDR3 region is CASSRDREAYTF. CDR3 DNA sequence: TGCGCCAGCAGCCGGGACAGGGAGGCCTACACCTTC. The chain links TRBV5-1 to TRBJ1-2, with 9 bases aligning to TRBD1. CDR3 length: 12 amino acids. V trimming: 4 bases; J trimming: 10 bases; junction bases outside the gene matches: 5. Germline V lookup: CDR1 SGHRS, CDR2 YFSETQ.